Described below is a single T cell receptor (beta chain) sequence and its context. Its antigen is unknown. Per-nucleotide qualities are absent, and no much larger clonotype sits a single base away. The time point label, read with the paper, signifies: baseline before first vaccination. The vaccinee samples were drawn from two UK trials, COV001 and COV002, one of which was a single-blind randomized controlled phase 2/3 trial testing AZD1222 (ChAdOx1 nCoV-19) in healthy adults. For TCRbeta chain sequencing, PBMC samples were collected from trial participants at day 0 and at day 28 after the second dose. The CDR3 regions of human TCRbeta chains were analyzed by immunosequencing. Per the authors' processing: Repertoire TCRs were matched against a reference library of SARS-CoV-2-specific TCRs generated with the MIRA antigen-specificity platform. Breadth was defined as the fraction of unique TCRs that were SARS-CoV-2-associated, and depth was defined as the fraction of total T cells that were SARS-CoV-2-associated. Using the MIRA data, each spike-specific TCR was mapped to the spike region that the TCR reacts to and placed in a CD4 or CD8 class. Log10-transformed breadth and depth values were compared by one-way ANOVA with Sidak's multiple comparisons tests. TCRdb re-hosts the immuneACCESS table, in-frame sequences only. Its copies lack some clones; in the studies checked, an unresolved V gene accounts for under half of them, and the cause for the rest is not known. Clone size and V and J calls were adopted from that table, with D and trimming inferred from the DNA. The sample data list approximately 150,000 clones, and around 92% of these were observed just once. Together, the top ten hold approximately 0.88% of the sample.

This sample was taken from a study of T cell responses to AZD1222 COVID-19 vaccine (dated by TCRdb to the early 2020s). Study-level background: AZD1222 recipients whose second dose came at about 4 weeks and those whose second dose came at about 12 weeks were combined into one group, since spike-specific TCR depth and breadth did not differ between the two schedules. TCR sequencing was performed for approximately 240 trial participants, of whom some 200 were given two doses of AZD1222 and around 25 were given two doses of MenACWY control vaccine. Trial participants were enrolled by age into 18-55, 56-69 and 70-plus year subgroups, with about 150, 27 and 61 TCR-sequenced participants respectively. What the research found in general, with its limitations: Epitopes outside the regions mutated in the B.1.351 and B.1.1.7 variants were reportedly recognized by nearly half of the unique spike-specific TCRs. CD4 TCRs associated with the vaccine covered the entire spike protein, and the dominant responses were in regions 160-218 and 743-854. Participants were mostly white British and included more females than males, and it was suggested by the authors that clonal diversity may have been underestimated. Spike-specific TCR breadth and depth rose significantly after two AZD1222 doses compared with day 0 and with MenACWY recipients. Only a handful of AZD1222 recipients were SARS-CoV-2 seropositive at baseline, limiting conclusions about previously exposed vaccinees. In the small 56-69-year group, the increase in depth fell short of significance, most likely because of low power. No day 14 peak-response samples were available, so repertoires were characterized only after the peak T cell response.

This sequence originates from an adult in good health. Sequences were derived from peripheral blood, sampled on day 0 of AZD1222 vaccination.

The DNA sequence is given as TGTGCCAGCAGTGATCTTTCCCCGGCCTTCAATCAGCCCCAGCATTTT. This translates into CASSDLSPAFNQPQHF. The chain was built from TRBV2 and TRBJ1-5, with the D gene not confidently named. There are 16 amino acids in the CDR3, from cysteine to phenylalanine inclusive. The retained sequence is limited to the CDR3, 48 bases, with the frame set at the first base. V and J lose 3 bases and 3 bases, and a span of 15 bases separates them. CDR1 and CDR2 are read off the germline V gene as SNHLY and FYNNEI.